One sample yielded the 23 T cell receptor beta chains listed below, sequenced in a study of cytomegalovirus exposure and HLA in healthy donors (dated by TCRdb to 2016 to 2017). Library construction relied on the immunoSEQ multiplex PCR assay. The multiplex PCR relied on a mix of 60 forward primers for TCR Vbeta segments and 13 reverse primers for TCR Jbeta segments. TCRdb retrieved this table from immuneACCESS and kept in-frame rearrangements only. Not all clones are present; in checked studies, unresolved V genes account for under half, and no reason is known for the remainder. This sample has 150,000 to 200,000 clones in its table, and 70% to 85% of those were observed once. 5% to 7.5% of the sample goes to the ten largest clones. Sequencing was done on a sample of PBMCs. Source of these receptors: a man aged 50 or older in good health and CMV-seropositive.

The rearrangement links TRBV6-1 to TRBJ2-3, with 7 positions matching TRBD2. The length of the CDR3 is 15 residues. From germline, CDR1 is MNHNS and CDR2 SASEGT. The J segment lost 0 bases and the V segment lost 5 bases, leaving 5 bases of the junction unmatched. The CDR3, as DNA: TGTGCCAGCAGTCCGACTAGCATCAGCACAGATACGCAGTATTTT. It specifies CASSPTSISTDTQYF.

CDR3 nucleotides: TGTGCCAGCAGCTTTGATTTGCGGAACCTTAATGAAAAACTGTTTTTT. It encodes CASSFDLRNLNEKLFF. The rearrangement uses TRBV7-8 and TRBJ1-4; D gene unclear. The CDR3 is 16 residues long. Between the trimmed V and J ends, which lost 3 bases and 4 bases, there was a span of 15 bases. CDR1 and CDR2 from the germline V gene are SGHVS and FQNEAQ.

The sample holds a few counts of this clone. CDR3 DNA sequence: TGCAGCGTCAGGGACTCTGGCTACACCTTC. Translation: CSVRDSGYTF. The genes are TRBV29-1 and TRBJ1-2; D possibly corresponds to TRBD1 (5 bases). V was cut by 6 bases and J by 7 bases, with 9 bases left in between. The CDR3 contains 10 residues. The germline V gene has CDR1 SQVTM and CDR2 ANQGSEA.

The chain links TRBV11-2 to TRBJ2-1; 9 bases fit TRBD2. V lost 5 bases and J lost 1; bases outside the gene matches: 12. CDR3 length: 18 amino acids. Germline V CDR1 and CDR2: SGHAT, FQNNGV. CDR3 region: CASSSNGGRASSYNEQFF. The DNA for the CDR3 is TGTGCCAGCAGCAGCAATGGCGGGAGGGCCTCGTCCTACAATGAGCAGTTCTTC.

The rearrangement links TRBV15 to TRBJ1-4; the D gene is possibly TRBD1 (5 bases). Looked up from germline, CDR1 is LNHNV and CDR2 is YYDKDF (reference sequence). The V and J ends lost 3 bases and 8 bases respectively, with 16 bases between them. The CDR3 is 15 residues long. Here the CDR3 DNA reads TGTGCCACCAGCAGTCCGAGGGACTGGGGGGAAAAACTGTTTTTT. Its protein is CATSSPRDWGEKLFF.

The rearrangement uses TRBV15 and TRBJ1-2, with a tentative D call TRBD1 (6 bases). Germline CDR1 and CDR2: LNHNV and YYDKDF (reference sequence). V was pared by 5 bases and J by 4 bases, with 11 bases between. The CDR3 spans 13 residues. CDR3 nucleotide sequence: TGTGCCACCAGCCAGGGGCCGGGCTATGGCTACACCTTC. Encoded protein: CATSQGPGYGYTF.

This clone was picked up one time. The chain is built from TRBV7-3 and TRBJ2-5; the D gene is possibly TRBD2 (6 bases). Trimming pared 5 bases from V and 4 bases from J, leaving 11 bases between. There are 13 residues in the CDR3. Germline assignment: CDR1 SGHTA and CDR2 FQGTGA. In DNA, the CDR3 is TGTGCCAGCAGCCCCACGGAGGGAGAGACCCAGTACTTC. Translating it yields CASSPTEGETQYF.

The chain is built from TRBV6-1 and TRBJ1-3, with D perhaps TRBD1 (6 bases). CDR1 MNHNS and CDR2 SASEGT come from the germline V gene. The CDR3 has 16 amino acids. V was cut by 0 bases and J by 0 bases, with 9 bases left in between. CDR3 sequence reads: CASSEAGHSSGNTIYF. CDR3 DNA sequence: TGTGCCAGCAGTGAAGCGGGACACAGCTCTGGAAACACCATATATTTT.

CDR3: CASSGLAGTDTQYF. The CDR3 DNA is TGTGCCAGTAGCGGACTAGCGGGGACAGATACGCAGTATTTT. The chain has TRBV19 and TRBJ2-3, with 12 nucleotides matching TRBD2. Germline values: CDR1 LNHDA, CDR2 SQIVND (reference sequence). The CDR3 consists of 14 residues. Trimming took 6 bases from V and 3 from J; bases not matched to a gene: 1.

A few counts support this clone. The chain combines TRBV4-1 with TRBJ2-7; 8 bases agree with TRBD1. Germline V gene sequence: CDR1 MGHRA, CDR2 YSYEKL. With 8 bases clipped from V and 5 bases from J, the junction kept 11 bases outside the gene matches. The CDR3 extends over 14 amino acids. This CDR3 reads CASGAGGRGDEQYF. CDR3 coding DNA: TGCGCCAGCGGTGCAGGGGGCCGAGGTGACGAGCAGTACTTC.

The V and J genes are TRBV10-2 and TRBJ1-6; the D gene is possibly TRBD1 (6 bases). Trimming took 2 bases from V and 0 from J, leaving 14 bases between them. The CDR3 runs 18 residues. Germline values: CDR1 WSHSY, CDR2 SAAADI. CDR3 sequence: CASSEASGQSSYNSPLHF. In DNA, the CDR3 is TGCGCCAGCAGTGAGGCCAGCGGACAGAGCTCCTATAATTCACCCCTCCACTTT.

The V gene is TRBV6-1, the J gene TRBJ1-1, with D tentatively TRBD1 (5 bases). The length of the CDR3 is 14 residues. V lost 3 bases, J lost 3 bases, and 11 bases lay in between. Germline V gene data show CDR1 as MNHNS and CDR2 as SASEGT. The DNA of the CDR3 is TGTGCCAGCAGTGACTGGGGGGACTACACTGAAGCTTTCTTT. Protein sequence: CASSDWGDYTEAFF.

The chain recombines TRBV2 with TRBJ2-3; 7 nucleotides agree with TRBD2. Germline V gene lookup returns CDR1 SNHLY and CDR2 FYNNEI. There are 13 residues in the CDR3. The J segment lost 3 bases and the V segment lost 8 bases, leaving 5 bases of the junction unmatched. The CDR3 nucleotides read TGTGCCAGCTTACCGGGAGGAACAGATACGCAGTATTTT. It translates to CASLPGGTDTQYF. Full variable domain (rest looked up from reference TRBV2 and TRBJ2-3): EPEVTQTPSHQVTQMGQEVILRCVPISNHLYFYWYRQILGQKVEFLVSFYNNEISEKSEIFDDQFSVERPDGSNFTLKIRSTKLEDSAMYFCASLPGGTDTQYFGPGTRLTVL.

In nucleotides, the CDR3 is TGTGCCAGCAGTCAAACCCCGGGACAGGGCCTCTTGGGGGCCCAGTACTTC. This translates into CASSQTPGQGLLGAQYF. The V and J genes are TRBV27 and TRBJ2-5; the match to TRBD1 covers 9 bases. Germline loops: CDR1 MNHEY, CDR2 SMNVEV (reference sequence). This CDR3 is built from 17 residues. The V segment lost 5 bases and the J segment 9 bases; nucleotides outside the gene matches: 19.

The chain is built from TRBV5-1 and TRBJ2-7, with a weak D call TRBD1 (5 bases). The length of the CDR3 is 14 residues. Trimming cost V 2 bases and J 4 bases, with 13 bases left between them. Per germline, CDR1 SGHRS and CDR2 YFSETQ. Written as DNA, the CDR3 is TGCGCCAGCAGCTTACTGGGTTCAGGGTACGAGCAGTACTTC. Its translation: CASSLLGSGYEQYF.

The rearrangement uses TRBV5-1 and TRBJ2-3; 7 bases fit TRBD1. The CDR3 contains 15 residues. Trimming cost V 0 bases and J 7 bases; bases outside gene matches: 8. Germline lookup yields CDR1 SGHRS and CDR2 YFSETQ. CDR3 DNA: TGCGCCAGCAGCTTGGAGACAGGGATGGCGAATACGCAGTATTTT. This codes for CASSLETGMANTQYF.

This clone has just one count. The chain is built from TRBV27 and TRBJ2-2; 7 bases fit TRBD1. This CDR3 contains 15 residues. The V gene end was trimmed by 5 bases and the J gene end by 2 bases; junction bases not matched to a gene: 5. The germline V gene has CDR1 MNHEY and CDR2 SMNVEV (reference sequence). For the CDR3, the DNA is TGTGCCAGCAGTCCCAGGGGGATAAACACCGGGGAGCTGTTTTTT. Its protein is CASSPRGINTGELFF.

The chain uses TRBV19 and TRBJ1-5; 9 bases are a match to TRBD1. CDR1 and CDR2 from the germline V gene are LNHDA and SQIVND (reference sequence). The V segment lost 6 bases and the J segment 3 bases; nucleotides outside the gene matches: 9. The CDR3 runs to 16 residues. The CDR3 protein is CASRGDRDRSNQPQHF. The CDR3 bases are TGTGCCAGTAGGGGGGACAGGGACCGATCCAATCAGCCCCAGCATTTT.

The chain is built from TRBV10-2 and TRBJ2-3; 8 positions match TRBD2. The CDR3 has 15 amino acids. V was clipped by 6 bases and J by 2 bases; unmatched bases: 7. The germline V gene has CDR1 WSHSY and CDR2 SAAADI. The CDR3 DNA is TGCGCCAGCAGAAAGTCAGCGGGAGCCACAGATACGCAGTATTTT. The encoded protein is CASRKSAGATDTQYF.

For this clone: One end of the junction varies from germline; a read error may be responsible. V usage is TRBV7-7 and J usage is TRBJ2-1, with TRBD2 identical over 7 bases. The CDR3 has 14 residues. Germline-derived CDR1 and CDR2 are SSHAT and FNYEAQ (reference sequence). The CDR3 here is CASSPLAPNNEQFF. As DNA, the CDR3 is TGTGCTAGCAGCCCACTAGCGCCCAACAATGAGCAGTTCTTC. Supplemented by reference TRBV7-7 and TRBJ2-1, the full variable domain reads GAGVSQSPRYKVTKRGQDVTLRCDPISSHATLYWYQQALGQGPEFLTYFNYEAQPDKSGLPSDRFSAERPEGSISTLTIQRTEQRDSAMYRCASSPLAPNNEQFFGPGTRLTVL.

This sequence joins TRBV5-1 and TRBJ1-6, with D unclear. Germline V gene lookup returns CDR1 SGHRS and CDR2 YFSETQ. The CDR3 is 14 amino acids. With 4 bases removed from V and 10 bases from J, the gap between germline ends came to 15 bases. CDR3 loop: CASSPVGRESPLHF. The CDR3 DNA follows: TGCGCCAGCAGCCCAGTTGGACGGGAATCACCCCTCCACTTT.

This clone was observed a handful of times. V gene TRBV6-5 combines with J gene TRBJ2-2; D might be TRBD1 (6 bases). Trimming cost V 5 bases and J 5 bases, with 15 bases left between them. Germline assignment: CDR1 MNHEY and CDR2 SVGAGI. CDR3 length: 15 residues. The CDR3 coding sequence is TGTGCCAGCAGTCCACGTCGACAGGCTACCGGGGAGCTGTTTTTT. Its translation: CASSPRRQATGELFF.

This clone was seen a single time. The CDR3 here is CASPDRGGNTIYF. The CDR3, as DNA: TGTGCCAGCCCGGACAGGGGAGGAAACACCATATATTTT. The V and J genes are TRBV6-6 and TRBJ1-3; 9 nucleotides line up with TRBD1. The ends lost 8 bases at V and 4 bases at J; junction bases unmatched: 3. CDR1 is MNHNY, CDR2 SVGAGI, per germline (reference sequence). The length of the CDR3 is 13 residues.